These T cell receptor beta chains were read from a single sample in a study of T cells after yellow fever vaccination. TCRdb analysed the 5' RACE reads with MiXCR anew, one entry per CDR3 protein. Of hundreds of thousands of distinct CDR3 sequences in the sample, 3.6% were seen once. Sequencing was performed on PBMCs, taken on the day of the yellow fever booster vaccination. These receptors were obtained from a man younger than 30 who received the YFV17D yellow fever vaccine. The CDR3 runs from the conserved cysteine through the conserved F or W. The D gene is left open where the match is weak. Some rows have no size entry. The others give once, few or many, or a class for an expanded clone.

TRBV7-9	many	TRBJ1-2	-	TGTGCCAGCACTCTAGCGGGAGCTGAAGGCTACACCTTC	CASTLAGAEGYTF
TRBV20-1	-	TRBJ2-7	TRBD1	TGCAGTGCTAGCCTGGACAGGGGCAGTTTGGACGAGCAGTACTTC	CSASLDRGSLDEQYF
TRBV7-6	many	TRBJ2-3	-	TGTGCCAGCAGCTTAGGCGGTCGGATGGATACGCAGTATTTT	CASSLGGRMDTQYF
TRBV7-9	many	TRBJ2-7	TRBD2	TGTGCCAGCAGCTACGGGACTACTTCCTACGAGCAGTACTTC	CASSYGTTSYEQYF
TRBV4-3	many	TRBJ2-3	-	TGCGCCAGCAGCCAAGGCCCTTTGGGCACAGATACGCAGTATTTT	CASSQGPLGTDTQYF
TRBV10-3	-	TRBJ1-2	-	TGTGCCATCAGTCCTGAGTGGGGGGATGACTATGGCTACACCTTC	CAISPEWGDDYGYTF
TRBV20-1	many	TRBJ2-3	-	TGCAGTGCTAGAGATATCGCCGGGCTGGGGAGCACAGATACGCAGTATTTT	CSARDIAGLGSTDTQYF
TRBV12-3/TRBV12-4	-	TRBJ1-5	TRBD1	TGTGCCAGCAGATACACCGGGACAGGGGGAGCGGATAGCAATCAGCCCCAGCATTTT	CASRYTGTGGADSNQPQHF
TRBV4-1	many	TRBJ2-3	-	TGCGCCAGCAGCCAAGTTATTGACCCAGGGACAGATACGCAGTATTTT	CASSQVIDPGTDTQYF
TRBV20-1	-	TRBJ2-3	-	TGCAGTGCTAGAGATCTGATACTGGGTCGAGATACGCAGTATTTT	CSARDLILGRDTQYF
TRBV18	many	TRBJ2-1	-	TGTGCCAGCTCACCGTCCTCAGGTCATAATGAGCAGTTCTTC	CASSPSSGHNEQFF
TRBV19	few	TRBJ1-5	-	TGTGCCAGTAGTCAACTTTCAGGTGTTCAGCCCCAGCATTTT	CASSQLSGVQPQHF
TRBV5-1	many	TRBJ2-3	TRBD1	TGCGCCAGCAGCGGCGAACAGGGGGCGAAAGATACGCAGTATTTT	CASSGEQGAKDTQYF
TRBV7-9	many	TRBJ2-1	TRBD2	TGTGCCAGCTACACTAGCGGGGGTTCCCTGACAGTGGAACCTTTC	CASYTSGGSLTVEPF
TRBV7-9	many	TRBJ1-3	-	TGTGCCAGCAGCTCTACAGGGTATCCTGGAAACACCATATATTTT	CASSSTGYPGNTIYF
TRBV6-6	many	TRBJ1-5	TRBD1	TGTGCCAGCAGTTACTCGATATTGGACAGGAGGCAGCCCCAGCATTTT	CASSYSILDRRQPQHF
TRBV19	-	TRBJ1-5	TRBD1	TGTGCCAGTACCTATGGGACAGGGGTGGAAGTATCGCCCCAGCATTTT	CASTYGTGVEVSPQHF
TRBV3-1	-	TRBJ2-1	-	TGTGCCAGCAGCCAAGGCGTAGGGGGGTACGATGAGCAGTTCTTC	CASSQGVGGYDEQFF
TRBV6-1	-	TRBJ2-3	-	TGTGCCCATGCGGGGTTTGATACGCAGTATTTT	CAHAGFDTQYF
TRBV5-1	few	TRBJ1-5	-	TGCGCCAGCAGCTTGGGAACGGATAGCAATCAGCCCCAGCATTTT	CASSLGTDSNQPQHF
TRBV27	many	TRBJ2-1	-	TGTGCCAGCAGTCCACAATCGGGCTACGGGACCTACAATGAGCAGTTCTTC	CASSPQSGYGTYNEQFF
TRBV4-3	-	TRBJ2-7	-	TGCGCCAGCAGCCAAGCCCACGAGCAGTACTTC	CASSQAHEQYF
TRBV20-1	many	TRBJ1-1	-	TGCAGTGCTAGGGACCCGGGGGGAATGAACACTGAAGCTTTCTTT	CSARDPGGMNTEAFF
TRBV9	-	TRBJ1-6	TRBD1	TGTGCCAGCAGCGTAAGGGGACAGGGGTCTTCACCCCTCCACTTT	CASSVRGQGSSPLHF
TRBV7-9	many	TRBJ1-1	TRBD1	TGTGCCAGCACCGCCCGACAGGGGAAGACTGAAGCTTTCTTT	CASTARQGKTEAFF